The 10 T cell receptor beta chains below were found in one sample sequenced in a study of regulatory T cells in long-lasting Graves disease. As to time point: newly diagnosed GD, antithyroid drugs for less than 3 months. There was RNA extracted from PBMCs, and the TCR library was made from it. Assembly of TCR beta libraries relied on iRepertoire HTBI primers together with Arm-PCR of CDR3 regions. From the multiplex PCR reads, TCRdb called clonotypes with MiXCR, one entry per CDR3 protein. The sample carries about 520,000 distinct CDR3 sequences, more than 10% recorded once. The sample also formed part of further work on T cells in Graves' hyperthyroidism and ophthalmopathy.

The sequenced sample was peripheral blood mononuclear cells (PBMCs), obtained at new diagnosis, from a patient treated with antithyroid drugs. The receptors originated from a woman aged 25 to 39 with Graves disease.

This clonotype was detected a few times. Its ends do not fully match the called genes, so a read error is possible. CDR3 amino acids: CASSSGKLFF. DNA of the CDR3: TGTGCCAGTAGTAGCGGGAAGCTGTTTTTT. The chain uses TRBV19 and TRBJ2-2, with D maybe TRBD2 (6 bases). The length of the CDR3 is 10 residues. Germline values: CDR1 LNHDA, CDR2 SQIVND (reference sequence).

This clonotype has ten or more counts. The CDR3 region is CASSYPTGDNTEAFF. Here the CDR3 DNA reads TGTGCCAGCAGTTATCCGACAGGGGACAACACTGAAGCTTTCTTT. This chain uses TRBV6-5 with TRBJ1-1, with 8 bases that match TRBD1. This CDR3 is 15 amino acids long. The V gene end was trimmed by 3 bases and the J gene end by 2 bases; junction bases not matched to a gene: 5. Germline V gene data show CDR1 as MNHEY and CDR2 as SVGAGI.

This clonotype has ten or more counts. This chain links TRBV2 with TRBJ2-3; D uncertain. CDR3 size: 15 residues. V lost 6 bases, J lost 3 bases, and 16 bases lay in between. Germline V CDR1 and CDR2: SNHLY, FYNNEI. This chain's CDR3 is CASSALGSWTDTQYF. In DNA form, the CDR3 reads TGTGCCAGCAGCGCCCTGGGATCTTGGACAGATACGCAGTATTTT.

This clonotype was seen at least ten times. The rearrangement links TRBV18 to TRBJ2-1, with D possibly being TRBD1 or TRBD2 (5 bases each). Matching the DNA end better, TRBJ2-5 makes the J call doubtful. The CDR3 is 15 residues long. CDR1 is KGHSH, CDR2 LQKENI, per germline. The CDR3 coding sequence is TGTGCCAGCTCACCACCGGGACCGATTCGAGAGACCCAGTACTTC. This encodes CASSPPGPIRETQYF.

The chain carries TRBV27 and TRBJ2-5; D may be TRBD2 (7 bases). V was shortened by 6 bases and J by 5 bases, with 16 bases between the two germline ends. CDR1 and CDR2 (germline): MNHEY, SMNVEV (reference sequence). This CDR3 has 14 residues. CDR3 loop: CASRPWGGQETQYF. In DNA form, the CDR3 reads TGTGCCAGCAGGCCCTGGGGGGGGCAGGAGACCCAGTACTTC.

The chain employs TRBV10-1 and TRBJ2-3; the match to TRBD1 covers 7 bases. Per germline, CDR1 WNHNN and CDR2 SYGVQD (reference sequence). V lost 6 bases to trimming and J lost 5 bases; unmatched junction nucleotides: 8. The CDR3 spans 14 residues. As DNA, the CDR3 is TGCGCCAGCAGCCCAGGGTGGACAGGAGATACGCAGTATTTT. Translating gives CASSPGWTGDTQYF.

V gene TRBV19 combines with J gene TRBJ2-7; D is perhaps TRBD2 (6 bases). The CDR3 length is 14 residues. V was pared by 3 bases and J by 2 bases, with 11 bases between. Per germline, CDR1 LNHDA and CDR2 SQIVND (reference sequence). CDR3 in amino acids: CASSIRESPYEQYF. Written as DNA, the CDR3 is TGTGCCAGTAGTATCCGGGAGAGCCCCTACGAGCAGTACTTC.

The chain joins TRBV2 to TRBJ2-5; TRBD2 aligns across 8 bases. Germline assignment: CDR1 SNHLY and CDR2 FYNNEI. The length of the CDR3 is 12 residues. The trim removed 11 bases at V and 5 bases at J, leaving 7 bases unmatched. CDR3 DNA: TGTGCCGGAGCGGGAGCTGGTGAGACCCAGTACTTC. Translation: CAGAGAGETQYF.

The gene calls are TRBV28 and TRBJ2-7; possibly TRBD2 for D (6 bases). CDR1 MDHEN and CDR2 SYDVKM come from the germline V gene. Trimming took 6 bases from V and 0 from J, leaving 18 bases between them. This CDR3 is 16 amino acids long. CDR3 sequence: CASSPVKATSSYEQYF. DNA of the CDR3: TGTGCCAGCAGCCCCGTTAAAGCGACTAGCTCCTACGAGCAGTACTTC.

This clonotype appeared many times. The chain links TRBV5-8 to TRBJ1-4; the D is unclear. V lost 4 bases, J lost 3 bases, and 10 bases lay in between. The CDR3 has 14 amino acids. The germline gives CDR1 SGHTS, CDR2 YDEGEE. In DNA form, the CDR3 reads TGTGCCAGCAGCCCCGGGTGGTCTAATGAAAAACTGTTTTTT. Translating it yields CASSPGWSNEKLFF. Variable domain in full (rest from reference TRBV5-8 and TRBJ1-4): EAGVTQSPTHLIKTRGQQATLRCSPISGHTSVYWYQQALGLGLQFLLWYDEGEERNRGNFPPRFSGRQFPNYSSELNVNALELEDSALYLCASSPGWSNEKLFFGSGTQLSVL.